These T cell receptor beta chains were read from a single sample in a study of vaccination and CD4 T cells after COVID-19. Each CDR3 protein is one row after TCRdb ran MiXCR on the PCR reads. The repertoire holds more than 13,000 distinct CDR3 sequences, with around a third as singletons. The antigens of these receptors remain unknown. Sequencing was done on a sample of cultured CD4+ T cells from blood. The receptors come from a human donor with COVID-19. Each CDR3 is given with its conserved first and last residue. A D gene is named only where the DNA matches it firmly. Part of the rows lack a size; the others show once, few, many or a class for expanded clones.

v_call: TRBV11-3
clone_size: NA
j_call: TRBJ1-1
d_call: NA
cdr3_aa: CASSFHSKQNTEAFF
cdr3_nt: TGTGCCAGCAGCTTTCACTCGAAACAGAACACTGAAGCTTTCTTT

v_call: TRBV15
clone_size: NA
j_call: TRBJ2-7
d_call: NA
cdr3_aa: CATGHSTGLGYEQYF
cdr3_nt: TGTGCCACCGGCCATTCGACAGGATTGGGATACGAGCAGTACTTC

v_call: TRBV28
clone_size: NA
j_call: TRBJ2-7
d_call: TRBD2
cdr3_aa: CASSVNLAGFGEQYF
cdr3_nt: TGTGCCAGCAGTGTCAACCTAGCGGGGTTCGGGGAGCAGTACTTC

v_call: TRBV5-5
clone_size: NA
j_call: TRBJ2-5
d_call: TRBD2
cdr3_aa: CASSLEGLAGETQYF
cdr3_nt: TGTGCCAGCAGCTTGGAGGGACTAGCGGGGGAGACCCAGTACTTC

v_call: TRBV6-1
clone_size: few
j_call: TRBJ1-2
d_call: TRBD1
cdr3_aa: CASSAQGVYGYTF
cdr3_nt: TGTGCCAGCAGTGCACAGGGGGTCTATGGCTACACCTTC

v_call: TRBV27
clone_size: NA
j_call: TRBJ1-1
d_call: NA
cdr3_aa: CASSTGGTDTEAFF
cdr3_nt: TGTGCCAGCAGTACGGGCGGGACGGACACTGAAGCTTTCTTT

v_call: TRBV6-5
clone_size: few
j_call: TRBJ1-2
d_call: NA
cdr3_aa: CASSSTGGGDYGYTF
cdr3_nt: TGTGCCAGCAGTTCAACAGGTGGTGGGGACTATGGCTACACCTTC

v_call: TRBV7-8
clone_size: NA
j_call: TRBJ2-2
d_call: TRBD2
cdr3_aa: CASIRGGARVNTGELFF
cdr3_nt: TGTGCCAGCATCCGGGGGGGGGCTAGAGTGAACACCGGGGAGCTGTTTTTT

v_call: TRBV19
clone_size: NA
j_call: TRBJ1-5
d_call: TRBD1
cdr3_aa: CASSMADRGNQPQHF
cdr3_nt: TGTGCCAGTAGTATGGCGGACAGGGGTAATCAGCCCCAGCATTTT

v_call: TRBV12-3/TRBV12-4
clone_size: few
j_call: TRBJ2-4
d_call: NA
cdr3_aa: CASSAPTGTPKNIQYF
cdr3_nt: TGTGCCAGCAGTGCACCCACCGGGACACCCAAAAACATTCAGTACTTC

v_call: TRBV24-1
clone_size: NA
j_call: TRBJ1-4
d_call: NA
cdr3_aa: CATSDLRPTDSATNEKLFF
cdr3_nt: TGTGCCACCAGTGATTTGCGACCGACCGACAGCGCAACTAATGAAAAACTGTTTTTT

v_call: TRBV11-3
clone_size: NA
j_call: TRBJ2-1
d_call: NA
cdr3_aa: CASSSPPGGEQFF
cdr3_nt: TGTGCCAGCAGCTCCCCTCCCGGGGGCGAGCAGTTCTTC

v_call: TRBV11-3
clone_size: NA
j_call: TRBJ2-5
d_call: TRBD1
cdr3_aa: CASSQDGTGAGGTQYF
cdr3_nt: TGTGCCAGCAGCCAGGACGGGACAGGGGCAGGAGGGACCCAGTACTTC

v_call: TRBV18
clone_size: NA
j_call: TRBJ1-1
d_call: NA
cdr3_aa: CASSLSQGRAKSSNTEAFF
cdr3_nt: TGTGCCAGCTCACTATCACAGGGCCGGGCTAAGAGTTCGAACACTGAAGCTTTCTTT

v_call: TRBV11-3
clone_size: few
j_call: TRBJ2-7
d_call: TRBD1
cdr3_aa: CASSAQGDEQYF
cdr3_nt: TGTGCCAGCAGTGCTCAGGGGGACGAGCAGTACTTC

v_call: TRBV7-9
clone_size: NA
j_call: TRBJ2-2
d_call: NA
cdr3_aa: CASSLGGGAANTEELFF
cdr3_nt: TGTGCCAGCAGCTTAGGAGGGGGGGCCGCGAACACCGAGGAGCTGTTTTTT

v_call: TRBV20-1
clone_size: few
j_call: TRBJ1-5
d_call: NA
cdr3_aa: CSATSGNQPQHF
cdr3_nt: TGCAGTGCTACGTCGGGCAATCAGCCCCAGCATTTT